Listed here are 31 T cell receptor beta chains from one sample, sequenced in a study of blood T cell repertoires in COVID-19. The assay was immunoSEQ multiplex PCR, and TCRdb's table has in-frame clones only and misses some. This table has fewer than 250,000 clones, more than 80% appearing once. Sequenced: peripheral blood. The origin of the receptors is a human donor in a cohort sampled during active COVID-19.

V gene TRBV12-5 combines with J gene TRBJ1-3; D gene ambiguous. This CDR3 has 13 residues. V lost 5 bases and J 0 bases, leaving 5 bases between the germline ends. CDR1 and CDR2 (germline): LGHNT, FRNRAP. CDR3 nucleotide sequence: TGTGCTAGTGGTCACAGCTCTGGAAACACCATATATTTT. This codes for CASGHSSGNTIYF. The variable domain in full, with the rest retrieved from reference TRBV12-5 and TRBJ1-3, is DARVTQTPRHKVTEMGQEVTMRCQPILGHNTVFWYRQTMMQGLELLAYFRNRAPLDDSGMPKDRFSAEMPDATLATLKIQPSEPRDSAVYFCASGHSSGNTIYFGEGSWLTVV.

The chain links TRBV7-9 to TRBJ2-3, with 7 bases matching TRBD1. Trimming cost V 5 bases and J 4 bases; bases outside gene matches: 9. CDR3 length: 15 residues. Germline V gene sequence: CDR1 SEHNR, CDR2 FQNEAQ (reference sequence). This CDR3 is CASSQQGGTSDTQYF. The CDR3 DNA reads as TGTGCCAGCAGCCAGCAAGGGGGCACGTCAGATACGCAGTATTTT.

V is TRBV2 and J is TRBJ2-1; 12 nucleotides agree with TRBD2. The CDR3 is 15 residues long. Germline V gives CDR1 SNHLY, CDR2 FYNNEI. J was trimmed by 9 bases and V by 6 bases; bases with no gene match: 9. This CDR3 is CASRGLAGEGTEQFF. CDR3 nucleotide sequence: TGTGCCAGCAGGGGACTAGCGGGTGAAGGTACTGAGCAGTTCTTC.

The chain couples TRBV19 to TRBJ1-6; 7 nucleotides align to TRBD1. CDR3 length: 12 residues. Germline CDR1 reads LNHDA; CDR2 reads SQIVND (reference sequence). The V segment lost 8 bases and the J segment 9 bases; nucleotides outside the gene matches: 4. The CDR3 spells CASQGESSPLHF. The CDR3 DNA reads as TGTGCCAGTCAGGGGGAAAGTTCACCCCTCCACTTT. Full variable domain (rest looked up from reference TRBV19 and TRBJ1-6): DGGITQSPKYLFRKEGQNVTLSCEQNLNHDAMYWYRQDPGQGLRLIYYSQIVNDFQKGDIAEGYSVSREKKESFPLTVTSAQKNPTAFYLCASQGESSPLHFGNGTRLTVT.

CDR3 in amino acids: CSARAGLEQYF. The DNA for the CDR3 is TGCAGTGCTAGGGCTGGTCTCGAGCAGTACTTC. The V gene is TRBV20-1, the J gene TRBJ2-7, with unresolved D. The germline CDR1 and CDR2 sequences are DFQATT and SNEGSKA (reference sequence). The CDR3 is 11 amino acids. The ends were cut back, 3 bases at V and 6 bases at J, with 9 bases in the middle.

The chain combines TRBV19 with TRBJ1-5; TRBD1 agrees at 8 bases. V gave up 3 bases and J gave up 4 bases; unmatched junction bases: 11. The CDR3 totals 17 residues. Germline V gene data show CDR1 as LNHDA and CDR2 as SQIVND (reference sequence). The CDR3 region is CASSIPVYRGMNQPQHF. The CDR3 region has the DNA TGTGCCAGTAGTATCCCCGTTTACAGGGGGATGAATCAGCCCCAGCATTTT. Based on the CDR3 plus reference TRBV19 and TRBJ1-5, the full variable domain is DGGITQSPKYLFRKEGQNVTLSCEQNLNHDAMYWYRQDPGQGLRLIYYSQIVNDFQKGDIAEGYSVSREKKESFPLTVTSAQKNPTAFYLCASSIPVYRGMNQPQHFGDGTRLSIL.

The rearrangement uses TRBV15 and TRBJ1-2; possible D gene TRBD1, 6 bases. The CDR3 length is 16 residues. V lost 0 bases and J 5 bases, leaving 16 bases between the germline ends. The germline gives CDR1 LNHNV, CDR2 YYDKDF (reference sequence). The CDR3 nucleotides are TGTGCCACCAGCAGAGACCAAATCGGGACACAGTATGGCTACACCTTC. This sequence encodes CATSRDQIGTQYGYTF.

The gene calls are TRBV29-1 and TRBJ2-7; a possible D gene is TRBD1 (7 bases). Germline values: CDR1 SQVTM, CDR2 ANQGSEA. Trimming cost V 4 bases and J 5 bases, with 21 bases left between them. The CDR3 is 15 residues long. The DNA for the CDR3 is TGCAGCGTTGTCTACCCTGGAGGGGGCGAGAACGAGCAGTACTTC. Residues: CSVVYPGGGENEQYF.

The chain has TRBV9 and TRBJ2-4, with 7 bases matching TRBD1. This CDR3 is built from 15 residues. Germline V gives CDR1 SGDLS, CDR2 YYNGEE. J gave up 5 bases and V 4 bases, and 9 bases lay outside the gene matches. The CDR3, as DNA: TGTGCCAGCAGCCCACCCCGGGACAGAGAAAACATTCAGTACTTC. It yields the protein CASSPPRDRENIQYF.

This sequence joins TRBV4-1 and TRBJ1-2; 8 bases are a match to TRBD1. Germline lookup yields CDR1 MGHRA and CDR2 YSYEKL. This CDR3 spans 17 amino acids. After removal of 0 bases from V and 0 bases from J, the junction contained 6 bases not matched to a gene. The CDR3 spells CASSQETGGNPNYGYTF. The CDR3 DNA is TGCGCCAGCAGCCAAGAAACAGGGGGTAACCCTAACTATGGCTACACCTTC.

The V and J genes are TRBV7-2 and TRBJ2-7, with D uncertain. CDR1 and CDR2 from the germline V gene are SGHTA and FQGNSA. The CDR3 is made up of 13 amino acids. Trimming shortened V by 7 bases and J by 0 bases, and 10 bases separated the two germline ends. The CDR3 is CASTRRSSYEQYF. In nucleotides, the CDR3 is TGTGCCAGCACCCGTCGCAGCTCCTACGAGCAGTACTTC.

The J gene is TRBJ2-7, the V gene TRBV7-2; a possible D gene is TRBD2 (5 bases). V was clipped by 0 bases and J by 5 bases, with 11 bases between them. The CDR3 is 14 amino acids. Germline loops: CDR1 SGHTA, CDR2 FQGNSA. The CDR3: CASSLAGAIDEQYF. In nucleotides, the CDR3 is TGTGCCAGCAGCTTAGCGGGAGCGATTGACGAGCAGTACTTC.

Written as DNA, the CDR3 is TGTGCCAGCAGCCCGACAGGGGGCAATGGCTACACCTTC. This translates into CASSPTGGNGYTF. V gene TRBV5-4 combines with J gene TRBJ1-2; 10 bases map to TRBD1. Unmatched junction bases numbered 3, after V lost 4 bases and J lost 6 bases. Looked up from germline, CDR1 is SGHNT and CDR2 is YYREEE (reference sequence). The CDR3 loop spans 13 amino acids.

The count of this clone is one. The chain joins TRBV5-8 to TRBJ1-1, with TRBD1 matching 7 bases. V gave up 4 bases and J gave up 5 bases; unmatched junction bases: 5. The germline V gene encodes CDR1 SGHTS and CDR2 YDEGEE. CDR3 length: 13 amino acids. The CDR3 region is CASSPTGLTEAFF. DNA of the CDR3: TGTGCCAGCAGCCCGACAGGGTTGACTGAAGCTTTCTTT.

The J gene is TRBJ2-2, the V gene TRBV18; 8 positions match TRBD2. Germline V gene lookup returns CDR1 KGHSH and CDR2 LQKENI. The CDR3 has 19 amino acids. Losses at the gene ends were 5 bases for V and 4 bases for J; bases not matched to a gene: 18. DNA of the CDR3: TGTGCCAGCTCAACAAGACCTCCCGAGGCTAGCGGGTCCACCGGGGAGCTGTTTTTT. This sequence encodes CASSTRPPEASGSTGELFF.

This sequence joins TRBV4-1 and TRBJ1-1; D is unresolved. Deletions cut 1 base from V and 0 bases from J, with 3 bases between. CDR3 length: 13 amino acids. Germline V gene data show CDR1 as MGHRA and CDR2 as YSYEKL. The CDR3 region has the DNA TGCGCCAGCAGCCAAGTATTGAACACTGAAGCTTTCTTT. This translates into CASSQVLNTEAFF.

This clone has only one observation. The rearrangement links TRBV2 to TRBJ2-2; D is ambiguous. The ends were cut back, 2 bases at V and 6 bases at J, with 16 bases in the middle. CDR3 size: 16 residues. Looked up from germline, CDR1 is SNHLY and CDR2 is FYNNEI. CDR3 residues: CASSELGFSVPGELFF. The DNA of the CDR3 is TGTGCCAGCAGTGAACTCGGGTTCTCGGTTCCCGGGGAGCTGTTTTTT.

V gene TRBV27 combines with J gene TRBJ2-7, with D possibly being TRBD1 (6 bases). The CDR3 consists of 14 residues. CDR1 MNHEY and CDR2 SMNVEV come from the germline V gene (reference sequence). With 2 bases removed from V and 0 bases from J, the gap between germline ends came to 8 bases. This CDR3 reads CASSLDRNSYEQYF. For the CDR3, the DNA is TGTGCCAGCAGTTTAGACAGGAACTCCTACGAGCAGTACTTC.

The CDR3 DNA is TGTGCCAGCAGCTGGACAGGGTTCGAGCAGTACTTC. This codes for CASSWTGFEQYF. This sequence joins TRBV7-9 and TRBJ2-7; 8 nucleotides agree with TRBD1. CDR3 size: 12 residues. Germline values: CDR1 SEHNR, CDR2 FQNEAQ (reference sequence). J lost 6 bases, V lost 4 bases, and 2 bases had no gene match.

The genes are TRBV19 and TRBJ2-5; 7 positions agree with TRBD2. Germline lookup yields CDR1 LNHDA and CDR2 SQIVND (reference sequence). This CDR3 spans 16 amino acids. J was trimmed by 2 bases and V by 5 bases; bases with no gene match: 11. Here the CDR3 DNA reads TGTGCCAGTAGTCTTCAACTAGCGTCAGATCAAGAGACCCAGTACTTC. Amino acids: CASSLQLASDQETQYF.

V usage is TRBV18 and J usage is TRBJ2-5, with TRBD2 matching over 13 bases. Losses at the gene ends were 4 bases for V and 4 bases for J; bases not matched to a gene: 6. Germline lookup yields CDR1 KGHSH and CDR2 LQKENI. The CDR3 contains 16 residues. CDR3 loop: CASSLRTSGRSETQYF. CDR3 nucleotides: TGTGCCAGCTCACTGAGGACTAGCGGGAGATCAGAGACCCAGTACTTC.

V is TRBV24-1 and J is TRBJ1-1, with D tentatively TRBD1 (5 bases). The CDR3 covers 12 residues. Trimming stripped 8 bases from V and 1 base from J, with 7 bases between. The germline gives CDR1 KGHDR, CDR2 SFDVKD. The DNA of the CDR3 is TGTGCCACCAAGGGGCCGAACACTGAAGCTTTCTTT. This sequence encodes CATKGPNTEAFF.

J is TRBJ2-7 and V is TRBV30; possibly TRBD1 for D (6 bases). From germline, CDR1 is GTSNPN and CDR2 SVGIG (reference sequence). CDR3 length equals 13 residues. Between the trimmed V and J ends, which lost 5 bases and 4 bases, there was a span of 15 bases. The CDR3 loop is CAWGGTILYEQYF. The CDR3 coding sequence is TGTGCCTGGGGGGGCACCATCCTTTACGAGCAGTACTTC.

Details on this clone: At the DNA level, this CDR3 is encoded by other sequences in the same sample as well. The V and J genes are TRBV29-1 and TRBJ2-5, with TRBD2 matching 13 bases. The germline gives CDR1 SQVTM, CDR2 ANQGSEA. CDR3 length: 14 amino acids. V lost 6 bases, J lost 5 bases, and 6 bases stayed unmatched. The CDR3 loop reads CSVRTSGRAETQYF. The CDR3 region has the DNA TGCAGCGTCCGAACTAGCGGGAGGGCGGAGACCCAGTACTTC.

The chain joins TRBV11-2 to TRBJ1-1, with TRBD1 matching 7 bases. Germline V gene sequence: CDR1 SGHAT, CDR2 FQNNGV. This CDR3 is built from 12 residues. V gave up 6 bases and J gave up 7 bases; unmatched junction bases: 5. This CDR3 is CASSPQGLEAFF. The CDR3 DNA reads as TGTGCCAGCAGTCCACAGGGGCTTGAAGCTTTCTTT. The full variable domain, in which reference TRBV11-2 and TRBJ1-1 provide the parts outside the CDR3, is EAGVAQSPRYKIIEKRQSVAFWCNPISGHATLYWYQQILGQGPKLLIQFQNNGVVDDSQLPKDRFSAERLKGVDSTLKIQPAKLEDSAVYLCASSPQGLEAFFGQGTRLTVV.

The rearrangement uses TRBV7-2 and TRBJ2-3, with 9 bases lining up with TRBD1. The CDR3 has 15 residues. With 2 bases clipped from V and 4 bases from J, the junction kept 4 bases outside the gene matches. CDR1 SGHTA and CDR2 FQGNSA come from the germline V gene. The CDR3 loop is CASSLTRQGADTQYF. Written as DNA, the CDR3 is TGTGCCAGCAGCTTAACTCGACAGGGGGCAGATACGCAGTATTTT.

The V gene is TRBV5-1, the J gene TRBJ2-1; 7 nucleotides match TRBD1. Germline trimming cut 4 bases from V and 1 base from J; bases unmatched to any gene: 5. The CDR3 loop spans 15 amino acids. Germline V gene sequence: CDR1 SGHRS, CDR2 YFSETQ. The CDR3 coding sequence is TGCGCCAGCAGCGAGGGGACAGTTTCCTACAATGAGCAGTTCTTC. Amino acids: CASSEGTVSYNEQFF.

V and J are TRBV19 and TRBJ1-5, with 7 positions matching TRBD1. The V and J ends lost 4 bases and 9 bases, in that order; junction bases with no gene match: 15. Germline CDR1 LNHDA, CDR2 SQIVND (reference sequence). CDR3 size: 16 residues. CDR3: CASSRQGTDALRPQHF. The CDR3, as DNA: TGTGCCAGTAGTAGACAGGGTACAGACGCCTTACGGCCCCAGCATTTT.

The chain is built from TRBV30 and TRBJ2-7; D not resolved. CDR1 is GTSNPN and CDR2 is SVGIG in the germline V gene (reference sequence). The CDR3 totals 12 residues. Trimming took off 0 bases at V and 1 base at J, with 4 bases between the two ends. As DNA, the CDR3 is TGTGCCTGGAGTGTTACTTCCTACGAGCAGTACTTC. Protein: CAWSVTSYEQYF.

The chain joins TRBV7-9 to TRBJ2-3; D possibly corresponds to TRBD1 (5 bases). V lost 1 base and J 6 bases, leaving 5 bases between the germline ends. The CDR3 is 12 amino acids. Per germline, CDR1 SEHNR and CDR2 FQNEAQ (reference sequence). CDR3 bases: TGTGCCAGCAGCTTAGAGGGGGATACGCAGTATTTT. This encodes CASSLEGDTQYF.

This clone was picked up one time. The CDR3 DNA reads TGTGCCAGCCAGTTAGCTCAATATGGCTACACCTTC. It encodes CASQLAQYGYTF. The chain recombines TRBV2 with TRBJ1-2; no reliable D call. The germline V and J ends were trimmed by 8 bases and 5 bases, with 12 bases remaining between them. Germline V gene sequence: CDR1 SNHLY, CDR2 FYNNEI. The CDR3 extends over 12 amino acids.